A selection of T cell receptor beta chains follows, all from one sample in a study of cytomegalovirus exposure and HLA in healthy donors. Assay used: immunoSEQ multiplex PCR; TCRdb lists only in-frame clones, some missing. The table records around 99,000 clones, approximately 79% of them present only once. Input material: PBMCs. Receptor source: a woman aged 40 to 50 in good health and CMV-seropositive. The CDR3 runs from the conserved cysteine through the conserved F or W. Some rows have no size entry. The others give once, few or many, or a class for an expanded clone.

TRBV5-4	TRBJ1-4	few	CASSLGPGANEKLFF
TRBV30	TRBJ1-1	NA	CAWSPQGSGAFF
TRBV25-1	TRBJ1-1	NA	CASSYGQGTSRGEAFF
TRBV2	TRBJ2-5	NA	CATRGGAGETQYF
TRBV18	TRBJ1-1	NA	CASSPVANTEAFF
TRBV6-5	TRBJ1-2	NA	CASSRGQGAIGGYTF
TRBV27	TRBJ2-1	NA	CASSLQRGTEQFF
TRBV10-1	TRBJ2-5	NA	CASSEGGGLETQYF
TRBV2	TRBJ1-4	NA	CASSESRIATNEKLFF
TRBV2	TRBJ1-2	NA	CASRDRENNYGYTF
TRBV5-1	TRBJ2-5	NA	CASSPNQETQYF
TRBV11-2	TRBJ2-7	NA	CASSAYGTSGGFAYEQYF
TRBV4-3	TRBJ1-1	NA	CASSQTYTGNEAFF
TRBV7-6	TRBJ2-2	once	CASSAAGGAAGELFF
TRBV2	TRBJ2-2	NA	CASSVETSNTGELFF
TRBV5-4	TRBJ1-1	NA	CASSLGQGAGTEAFF
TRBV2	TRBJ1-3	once	CASSAQVRRNTIYF
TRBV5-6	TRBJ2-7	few	CASRRWGYEQYF
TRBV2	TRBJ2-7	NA	CASGPARGYEQYF
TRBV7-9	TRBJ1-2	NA	CASRPYRAGYGYTF
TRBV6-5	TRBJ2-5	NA	CASSFGGSGKETQYF
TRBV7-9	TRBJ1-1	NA	CASSLAASTEAFF
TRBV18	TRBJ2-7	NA	CASSPQGQGYEQYF
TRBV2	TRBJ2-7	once	CASGQGGSYEQYF
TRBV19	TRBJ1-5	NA	CASSTGQGAFVGQPQHF
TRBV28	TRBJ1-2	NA	CAAKDRPGGAGYTF
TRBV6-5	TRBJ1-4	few	CASRRDRRLFF
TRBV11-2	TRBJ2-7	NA	CASSLRARYEQYF
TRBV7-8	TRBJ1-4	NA	CASSLLVAGGEKLFF
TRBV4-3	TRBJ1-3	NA	CASSPQGVLGGNTIYF
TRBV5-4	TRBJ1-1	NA	CASGRVRGGSEAFF
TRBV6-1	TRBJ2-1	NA	CASSGLAGEYNEQFF
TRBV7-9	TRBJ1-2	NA	CASSLTPTRYGYTF
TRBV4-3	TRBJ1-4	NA	CASSPGNSRGNEKLFF
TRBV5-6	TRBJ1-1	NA	CASSLTGEAFF
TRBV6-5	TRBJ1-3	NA	CASSYSLVSGNTIYF
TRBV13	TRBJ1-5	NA	CASSTRGNQPQHF
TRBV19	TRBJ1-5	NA	CASSITGAVEGPPQHF
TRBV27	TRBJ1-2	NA	CAAGAGNYGYTF
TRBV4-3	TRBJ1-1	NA	CASSQGGGVNTEAFF
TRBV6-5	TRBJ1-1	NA	CASSYATGVNTEAFF
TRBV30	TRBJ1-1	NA	CAWSGQGLQTEAFF
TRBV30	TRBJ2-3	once	CAWSVYRTGDTDTQYF
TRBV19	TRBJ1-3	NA	CASSIDATDSGNTIYF
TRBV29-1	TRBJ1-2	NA	CSANRGDYGYTF
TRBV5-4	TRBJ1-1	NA	CASSGGTANTEAFF
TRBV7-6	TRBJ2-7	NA	CASSPGQGSSYEQYF
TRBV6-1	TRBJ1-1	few	CASSQGQVNTEAFF